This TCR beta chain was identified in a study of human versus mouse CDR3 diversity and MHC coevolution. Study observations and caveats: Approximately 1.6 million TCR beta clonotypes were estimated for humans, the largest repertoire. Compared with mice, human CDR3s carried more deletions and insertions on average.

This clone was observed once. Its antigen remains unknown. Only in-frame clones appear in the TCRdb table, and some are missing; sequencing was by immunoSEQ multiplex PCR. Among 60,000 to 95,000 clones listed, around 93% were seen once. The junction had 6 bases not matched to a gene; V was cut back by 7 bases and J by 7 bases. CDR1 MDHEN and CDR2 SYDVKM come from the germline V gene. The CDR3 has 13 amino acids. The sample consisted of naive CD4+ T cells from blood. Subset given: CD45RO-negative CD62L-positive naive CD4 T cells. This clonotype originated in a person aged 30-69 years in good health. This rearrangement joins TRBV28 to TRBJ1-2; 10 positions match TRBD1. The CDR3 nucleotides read TGTGCCAGCATCCCGGGACAGGGGTCTGGCTACACCTTC. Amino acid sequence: CASIPGQGSGYTF.